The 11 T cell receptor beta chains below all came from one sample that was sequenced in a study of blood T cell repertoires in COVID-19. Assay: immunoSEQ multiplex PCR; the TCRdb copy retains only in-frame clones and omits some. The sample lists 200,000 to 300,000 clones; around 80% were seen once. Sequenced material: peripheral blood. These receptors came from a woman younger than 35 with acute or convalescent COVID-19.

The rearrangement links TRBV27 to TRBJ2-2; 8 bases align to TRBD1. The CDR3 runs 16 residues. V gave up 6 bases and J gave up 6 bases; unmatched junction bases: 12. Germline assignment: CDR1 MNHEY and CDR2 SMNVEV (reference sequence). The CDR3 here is CASRGYGQGFAGELFF. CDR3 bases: TGTGCCAGCAGGGGATATGGACAGGGCTTCGCCGGGGAGCTGTTTTTT.

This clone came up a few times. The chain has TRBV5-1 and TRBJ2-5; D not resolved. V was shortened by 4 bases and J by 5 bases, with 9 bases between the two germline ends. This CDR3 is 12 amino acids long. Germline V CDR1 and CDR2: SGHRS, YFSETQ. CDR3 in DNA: TGCGCCAGCAGCGACTTGGAGGAGACCCAGTACTTC. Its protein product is CASSDLEETQYF.

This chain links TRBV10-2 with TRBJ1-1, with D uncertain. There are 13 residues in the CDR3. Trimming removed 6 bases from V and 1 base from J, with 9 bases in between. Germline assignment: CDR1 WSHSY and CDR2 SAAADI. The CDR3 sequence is CASSATENTEAFF. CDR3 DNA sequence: TGCGCCAGCAGCGCCACAGAGAACACTGAAGCTTTCTTT.

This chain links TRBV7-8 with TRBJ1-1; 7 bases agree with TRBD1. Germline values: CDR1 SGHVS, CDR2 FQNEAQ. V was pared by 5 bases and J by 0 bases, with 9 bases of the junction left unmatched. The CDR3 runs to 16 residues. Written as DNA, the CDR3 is TGTGCCAGCAGCCCATCCCGTGGGACAGTGAACACTGAAGCTTTCTTT. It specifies CASSPSRGTVNTEAFF.

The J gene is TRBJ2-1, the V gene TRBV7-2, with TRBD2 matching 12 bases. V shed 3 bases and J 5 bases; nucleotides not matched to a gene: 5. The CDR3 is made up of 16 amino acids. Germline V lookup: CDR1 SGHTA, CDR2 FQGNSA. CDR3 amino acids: CASSLRLAGENNEQFF. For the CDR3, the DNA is TGTGCCAGCAGCTTGAGACTAGCGGGAGAGAACAATGAGCAGTTCTTC.

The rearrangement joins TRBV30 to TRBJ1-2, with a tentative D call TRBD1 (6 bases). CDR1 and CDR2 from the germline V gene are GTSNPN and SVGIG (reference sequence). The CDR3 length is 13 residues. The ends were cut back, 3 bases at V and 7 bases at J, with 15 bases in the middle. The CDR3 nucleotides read TGTGCCTGGAGCGCCGGGGGGCTGGGTGGCTACACCTTC. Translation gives CAWSAGGLGGYTF.

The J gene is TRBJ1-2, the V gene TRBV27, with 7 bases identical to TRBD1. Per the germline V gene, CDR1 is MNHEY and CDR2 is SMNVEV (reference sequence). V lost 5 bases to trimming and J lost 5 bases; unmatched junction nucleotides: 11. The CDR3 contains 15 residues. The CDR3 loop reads CASSPRGQTGYGYTF. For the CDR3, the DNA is TGTGCCAGCAGTCCCCGGGGACAGACTGGTTATGGCTACACCTTC.

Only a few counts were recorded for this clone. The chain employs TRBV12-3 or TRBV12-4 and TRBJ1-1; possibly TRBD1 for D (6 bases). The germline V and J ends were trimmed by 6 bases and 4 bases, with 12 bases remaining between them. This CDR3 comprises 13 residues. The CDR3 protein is CASRYTGITEAFF. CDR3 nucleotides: TGTGCCAGCAGGTATACAGGGATCACTGAAGCTTTCTTT.

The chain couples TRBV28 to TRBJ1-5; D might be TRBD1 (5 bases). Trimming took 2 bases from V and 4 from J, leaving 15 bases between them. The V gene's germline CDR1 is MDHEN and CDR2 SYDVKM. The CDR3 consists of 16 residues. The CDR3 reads CASSLMGGTRNQPQHF. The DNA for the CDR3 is TGTGCCAGCAGTTTAATGGGGGGGACCCGGAATCAGCCCCAGCATTTT.

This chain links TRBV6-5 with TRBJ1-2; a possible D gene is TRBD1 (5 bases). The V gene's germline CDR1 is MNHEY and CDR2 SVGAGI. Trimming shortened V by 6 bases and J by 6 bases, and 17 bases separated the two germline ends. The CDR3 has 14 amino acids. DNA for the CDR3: TGTGCCAGCAGCATAAATGAACAGGCAAATGGCTACACCTTC. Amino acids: CASSINEQANGYTF.

The CDR3 DNA is TGTGCCAGCAGGCACAGGAACACTGAAGCTTTCTTT. Protein sequence: CASRHRNTEAFF. This rearrangement joins TRBV11-1 to TRBJ1-1; no clear D gene. The CDR3 covers 12 residues. Germline CDR1 and CDR2: SGHAT and FQDESV (reference sequence). V lost 6 bases, J lost 1 base, and 6 bases lay in between.